This TCR beta chain was recorded in a study of regulatory T cells in long-lasting Graves disease. Findings and caveats of the study: The study found TRBV28, TRBJ1-2 and TRBJ2-5 favored in persistent disease.

Libraries of TCR beta came from iRepertoire HTBI primers plus Arm-PCR of CDR3 regions. TCRdb redid the calling of the multiplex PCR reads with MiXCR, one entry per CDR3 protein. The sample has some 200,000 distinct CDR3 sequences; around a fifth are singletons. This clonotype was found many times. Its cognate antigen is unknown. The V gene lost 4 bases and the J gene lost 2 bases, with 12 bases spanning the gap. CDR1 is MNHEY, CDR2 SMNVEV, per germline (reference sequence). The CDR3 has 14 amino acids. This sample's time point: newly diagnosed GD, antithyroid drugs for less than 3 months. Construction of the TCR library relied on RNA isolated from PBMCs. This sample was also put to use in a study of T cells in Graves' hyperthyroidism and ophthalmopathy.

The specimen comprised peripheral blood mononuclear cells (PBMCs), sampled at new diagnosis, from a patient treated with antithyroid drugs. The chain uses TRBV27 and TRBJ2-7; a weak D match, TRBD1 (5 bases). The receptor was derived from a woman aged 25-40 years with Graves disease. CDR3 sequence: CASSWAGQPYEQYF. Written as DNA, the CDR3 is TGTGCCAGCAGTTGGGCAGGGCAACCCTACGAGCAGTACTTC.